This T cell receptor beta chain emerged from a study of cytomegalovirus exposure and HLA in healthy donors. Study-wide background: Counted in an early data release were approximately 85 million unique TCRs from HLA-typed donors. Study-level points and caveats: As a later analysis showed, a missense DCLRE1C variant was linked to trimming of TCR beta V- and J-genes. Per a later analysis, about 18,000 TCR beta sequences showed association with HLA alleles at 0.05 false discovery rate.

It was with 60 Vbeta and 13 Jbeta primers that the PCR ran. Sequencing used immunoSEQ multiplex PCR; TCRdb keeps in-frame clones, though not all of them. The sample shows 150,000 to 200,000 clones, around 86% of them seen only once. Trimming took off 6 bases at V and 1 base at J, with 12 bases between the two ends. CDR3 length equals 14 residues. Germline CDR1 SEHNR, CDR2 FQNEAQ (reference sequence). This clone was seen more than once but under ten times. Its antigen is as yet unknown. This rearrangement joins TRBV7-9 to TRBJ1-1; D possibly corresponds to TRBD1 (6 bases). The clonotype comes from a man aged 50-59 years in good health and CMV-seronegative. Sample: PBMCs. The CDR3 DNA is TGTGCCAGCAGATCCGGGACAACGAACACTGAAGCTTTCTTT. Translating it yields CASRSGTTNTEAFF. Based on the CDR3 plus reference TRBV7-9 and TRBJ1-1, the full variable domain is DTGVSQNPRHKITKRGQNVTFRCDPISEHNRLYWYRQTLGQGPEFLTYFQNEAQLEKSRLLSDRFSAERPKGSFSTLEIQRTEQGDSAMYLCASRSGTTNTEAFFGQGTRLTVV.